Each of the 30 T cell receptor beta chains below was sequenced from the same sample in a study of cytomegalovirus exposure and HLA in healthy donors (dated by TCRdb to between 2016 and 2019). The library was produced with the immunoSEQ multiplex PCR assay. As stored in TCRdb, this immuneACCESS dataset retains in-frame rearrangements with V and J assigned. A fraction of the clones does not appear; measured against another copy, unresolved V genes explain less than half of the discrepancy, and the remainder lacks a known reason. This sample holds 70,000 or so clones; over 85% were observed only once. The leading ten clones occupy less than 2% of the sample. The sample consisted of PBMCs. All receptors derive from a man aged 18 to 29 in good health and CMV-seropositive.

This chain uses TRBV5-4 with TRBJ1-4, with D perhaps matching TRBD1 (6 bases). Germline-derived CDR1 and CDR2 are SGHNT and YYREEE (reference sequence). Trimming removed 0 bases at V and 7 bases at J, with 7 bases between. CDR3 length: 13 residues. The CDR3, as DNA: TGTGCCAGCAGCTTGGAACAGGGTGAAAAACTGTTTTTT. Translation gives CASSLEQGEKLFF.

The J gene is TRBJ2-1, the V gene TRBV11-2; D not certain. The CDR3 loop spans 11 amino acids. V lost 2 bases and J lost 6, with 2 bases in between. Germline lookup yields CDR1 SGHAT and CDR2 FQNNGV. CDR3 sequence: CASSLLNEQFF. The CDR3, as DNA: TGTGCCAGCAGCTTACTCAATGAGCAGTTCTTC.

The rearrangement links TRBV6-1 to TRBJ1-2; TRBD1 is a possible D gene (5 bases). Germline loops: CDR1 MNHNS, CDR2 SASEGT. This CDR3 is 12 amino acids long. V shed 3 bases and J shed 7 bases, with 9 bases lying between them. The DNA for the CDR3 is TGTGCCAGCAGTGAGGCAGGGTTTGGCTACACCTTC. Encoded protein: CASSEAGFGYTF.

The gene calls are TRBV5-4 and TRBJ2-7, with a possible D match to TRBD2 (5 bases). V was cut by 5 bases and J by 5 bases, with 20 bases left in between. This CDR3 is 15 amino acids long. Looked up from germline, CDR1 is SGHNT and CDR2 is YYREEE (reference sequence). The CDR3 bases are TGTGCCAGCAGGTCTGTAGGTGGGTCCGGGAACGAGCAGTACTTC. Its protein product is CASRSVGGSGNEQYF.

V and J are TRBV18 and TRBJ2-5, with D hard to call. This CDR3 has 12 amino acids. Between the trimmed V and J ends, which lost 6 bases and 2 bases, there was a span of 7 bases. Germline V gene lookup returns CDR1 KGHSH and CDR2 LQKENI. CDR3 nucleotide sequence: TGTGCCAGCTCCCGGAGTCAAGAGACCCAGTACTTC. This codes for CASSRSQETQYF.

The chain is built from TRBV28 and TRBJ1-2; 9 bases map to TRBD1. The CDR3 extends over 12 amino acids. Germline trimming cut 6 bases from V and 8 bases from J; bases unmatched to any gene: 4. In germline, CDR1 is MDHEN, CDR2 SYDVKM. CDR3 residues: CASSWTGEGYTF. CDR3 nucleotide sequence: TGTGCCAGCAGCTGGACAGGGGAGGGCTACACCTTC.

The CDR3 region is CASRLAGSYNEQFF. The CDR3 DNA sequence: TGTGCCAGTAGACTAGCGGGTTCCTACAATGAGCAGTTCTTC. The chain recombines TRBV19 with TRBJ2-1; 9 nucleotides agree with TRBD2. Germline CDR1 LNHDA, CDR2 SQIVND (reference sequence). Trimming took 6 bases from V and 1 from J; bases not matched to a gene: 1. The CDR3 has 14 residues.

In DNA, the CDR3 is TGTGCCAGCAGTGCCGCTAGCGGTGCTCCCGAGCAGTACTTC. As protein: CASSAASGAPEQYF. V gene TRBV27 combines with J gene TRBJ2-7; 7 positions match TRBD2. The V and J ends lost 5 bases and 6 bases, in that order; junction bases with no gene match: 10. The CDR3 sequence is 14 residues long. Germline values: CDR1 MNHEY, CDR2 SMNVEV (reference sequence).

The rearrangement joins TRBV5-4 to TRBJ1-2; 8 bases are a match to TRBD1. The CDR3 covers 14 residues. Trimming removed 4 bases from V and 4 bases from J; junction bases left unmatched: 6. CDR1 is SGHNT, CDR2 YYREEE, per germline (reference sequence). The CDR3 bases are TGTGCCAGCAGCACCCCGGGGACAGGCTATGGCTACACCTTC. Its translation: CASSTPGTGYGYTF.

The chain has TRBV12-2 and TRBJ2-5; TRBD2, the table's D call, was not compared with the DNA. TRBV12-2 corresponds to a pseudogene. The CDR3 has 13 residues. The CDR3 DNA follows: TGTGCAAGTCGCTCCGGACTCTCACGAGGCCAGTACTTC. This codes for CASRSGLSRGQYF.

This clone was detected once. The chain combines TRBV9 with TRBJ2-1; TRBD2 matches at 9 bases. V was clipped by 3 bases and J by 4 bases; unmatched bases: 5. Germline V gives CDR1 SGDLS, CDR2 YYNGEE. The CDR3 contains 15 residues. The CDR3 protein is CASSEAGGQYNEQFF. For the CDR3, the DNA is TGTGCCAGCAGCGAAGCGGGAGGACAATACAATGAGCAGTTCTTC.

The chain uses TRBV7-8 and TRBJ2-3; D gene unclear. The CDR3 is 13 amino acids. Trimming shortened V by 1 base and J by 1 base, and 3 bases separated the two germline ends. Germline CDR1 SGHVS, CDR2 FQNEAQ. As DNA, the CDR3 is TGTGCCAGCAGCTTAGTAGGCACAGATACGCAGTATTTT. Its translation is CASSLVGTDTQYF. The complete variable domain, with remaining parts taken from reference TRBV7-8 and TRBJ2-3, reads GAGVSQSPRYKVAKRGQDVALRCDPISGHVSLFWYQQALGQGPEFLTYFQNEAQLDKSGLPSDRFFAERPEGSVSTLKIQRTQQEDSAVYLCASSLVGTDTQYFGPGTRLTVL.

The chain uses TRBV2 and TRBJ2-5; a weak D match, TRBD1 (5 bases). The CDR3 covers 13 residues. Trimming cost V 6 bases and J 2 bases, with 10 bases left between them. CDR1 is SNHLY, CDR2 FYNNEI, per germline. CDR3 region: CASRGPAQETQYF. CDR3 bases: TGTGCCAGCAGGGGGCCAGCACAAGAGACCCAGTACTTC.

V and J are TRBV30 and TRBJ2-1; 11 bases are shared with TRBD2. Germline CDR1 and CDR2: GTSNPN and SVGIG (reference sequence). The junction had 10 bases not matched to a gene; V was cut back by 5 bases and J by 7 bases. The CDR3 contains 15 residues. CDR3 in amino acids: CAWSTGTSGLNEQFF. CDR3 coding DNA: TGTGCCTGGTCAACCGGGACTAGCGGTCTTAATGAGCAGTTCTTC.

The count of this clone is one. The chain employs TRBV6-6 and TRBJ1-5, with D possibly TRBD1 on 5 matching bases. Trimming pared 6 bases from V and 9 bases from J, leaving 15 bases between. Germline CDR1 is MNHNY and CDR2 is SVGAGI (reference sequence). The CDR3 consists of 13 residues. CDR3 loop: CASRQGTLWPQHF. CDR3 nucleotides: TGTGCCAGCAGGCAGGGTACCCTCTGGCCCCAGCATTTT.

V usage is TRBV19 and J usage is TRBJ2-2; TRBD1 aligns across 8 bases. The J segment lost 3 bases and the V segment lost 7 bases, leaving 4 bases of the junction unmatched. Germline CDR1 is LNHDA and CDR2 is SQIVND (reference sequence). The CDR3 spans 14 residues. The CDR3 coding sequence is TGTGCCAGTAACGACAGGGGCGACACCGGGGAGCTGTTTTTT. Translating it yields CASNDRGDTGELFF.

V and J are TRBV4-2 and TRBJ2-1, with 12 bases that match TRBD2. Germline lookup yields CDR1 LGHNA and CDR2 YNFKEQ. CDR3 length: 15 residues. J was trimmed by 9 bases and V by 4 bases; bases with no gene match: 7. The CDR3 region has the DNA TGTGCCAGCAGCCCAGGACTAGCGGGACTTGCTGAGCAGTTCTTC. Translation gives CASSPGLAGLAEQFF.

This sequence joins TRBV7-9 and TRBJ2-6; perhaps TRBD2 as D (6 bases). Germline CDR1 and CDR2: SEHNR and FQNEAQ (reference sequence). CDR3 length: 16 amino acids. Trimming shortened V by 8 bases and J by 0 bases, and 14 bases separated the two germline ends. Written as DNA, the CDR3 is TGTGCCAGCTCCCCTCGGGGGAGCTCTGGGGCCAACGTCCTGACTTTC. This translates into CASSPRGSSGANVLTF.

The rearrangement links TRBV6-4 to TRBJ2-5; TRBD1 matches at 9 bases. With 2 bases clipped from V and 5 bases from J, the junction kept 12 bases outside the gene matches. Germline V gives CDR1 MRHNA, CDR2 SNTAGT. CDR3 size: 17 residues. The chain's CDR3 is CASSDPKDRGPGETQYF. The CDR3, as DNA: TGTGCCAGCAGTGACCCGAAGGACAGGGGACCCGGGGAGACCCAGTACTTC.

The chain links TRBV9 to TRBJ2-3, with 10 bases identical to TRBD2. The V and J ends lost 3 bases and 3 bases, in that order; junction bases with no gene match: 4. CDR1 and CDR2 from the germline V gene are SGDLS and YYNGEE. CDR3 length: 15 residues. The CDR3 reads CASSEAGGSTDTQYF. CDR3 sequence (DNA): TGTGCCAGCAGCGAAGCGGGAGGGTCTACAGATACGCAGTATTTT. Looking up the rest from reference TRBV9 and TRBJ2-3 gives the full variable domain: DSGVTQTPKHLITATGQRVTLRCSPRSGDLSVYWYQQSLDQGLQFLIQYYNGEERAKGNILERFSAQQFPDLHSELNLSSLELGDSALYFCASSEAGGSTDTQYFGPGTRLTVL.

V and J are TRBV18 and TRBJ1-2; weak D call: TRBD1 (5 bases). The length of the CDR3 is 13 residues. V lost 3 bases to trimming and J lost 5 bases, with 10 bases between them. Germline lookup yields CDR1 KGHSH and CDR2 LQKENI. CDR3 bases: TGTGCCAGCTCACCCCGGGCAGGGTATGGCTACACCTTC. Translated, it gives CASSPRAGYGYTF.

The rearrangement links TRBV6-6 to TRBJ1-5, with D possibly being TRBD1 (5 bases). Germline V gene lookup returns CDR1 MNHNY and CDR2 SVGAGI (reference sequence). V dropped 6 bases and J dropped 0 bases, with 6 bases sitting between them. This CDR3 has 13 residues. CDR3 coding DNA: TGTGCCAGCAGGACAGATAGCAATCAGCCCCAGCATTTT. Its protein is CASRTDSNQPQHF.

This chain uses TRBV28 with TRBJ2-7, with 10 positions matching TRBD1. V gave up 9 bases and J gave up 7 bases; unmatched junction bases: 15. The CDR3 runs to 15 residues. Germline CDR1 and CDR2: MDHEN and SYDVKM. CDR3 sequence reads: CASTTPGQGFREQYF. CDR3 bases: TGTGCCAGTACTACCCCGGGACAGGGGTTTAGGGAGCAGTACTTC.

The CDR3 DNA follows: TGTGCCAGCAGTTTAGTCAGGGGGCTCGGTGGGAAATACAATGAGCAGTTCTTC. It codes for CASSLVRGLGGKYNEQFF. The V call is TRBV28, the J call TRBJ2-1; 8 bases fit TRBD1. Germline V gives CDR1 MDHEN, CDR2 SYDVKM. This CDR3 region has 18 residues. The V and J ends lost 2 bases and 4 bases, in that order; junction bases with no gene match: 13.

In its sample, this clone was seen once. The chain recombines TRBV11-1 with TRBJ2-3, with TRBD2 matching over 14 bases. Germline CDR1 reads SGHAT; CDR2 reads FQDESV (reference sequence). The CDR3 contains 17 residues. The V segment lost 6 bases and the J segment 3 bases; nucleotides outside the gene matches: 8. The CDR3 protein is CASRYAGTSGGTDTQYF. The CDR3 DNA reads as TGTGCCAGCAGATACGCCGGGACTAGCGGGGGAACAGATACGCAGTATTTT.

In nucleotides, the CDR3 is TGTGCCAGCAGCGTACTAGCGGGAGAAAGGAATGAGCAGTTCTTC. Encoded protein: CASSVLAGERNEQFF. The rearrangement links TRBV7-3 to TRBJ2-1; 11 bases line up with TRBD2. Germline V gene lookup returns CDR1 SGHTA and CDR2 FQGTGA. The CDR3 totals 15 residues. Unmatched junction bases numbered 7, after V lost 5 bases and J lost 7 bases.

The chain carries TRBV5-4 and TRBJ2-5; TRBD2 matches at 8 bases. Germline-derived CDR1 and CDR2 are SGHNT and YYREEE (reference sequence). V gave up 1 base and J gave up 1 base; unmatched junction bases: 0. This CDR3 region has 14 residues. This CDR3 is CASSLTSGQETQYF. The CDR3 DNA is TGTGCCAGCAGCTTGACTAGCGGCCAAGAGACCCAGTACTTC.

The gene calls are TRBV2 and TRBJ2-1, with D maybe TRBD2 (6 bases). V lost 7 bases and J 1 base, leaving 17 bases between the germline ends. The CDR3 spans 16 residues. From germline, CDR1 is SNHLY and CDR2 FYNNEI. The CDR3 nucleotides are TGTGCCAGCACGGGAAGCGGGTCCCTTTCCTACAATGAGCAGTTCTTC. Protein product: CASTGSGSLSYNEQFF.

J is TRBJ2-3 and V is TRBV7-3; the D gene is possibly TRBD2 (5 bases). V was cut by 3 bases and J by 4 bases, with 8 bases left in between. CDR3 length equals 13 residues. CDR1 SGHTA and CDR2 FQGTGA come from the germline V gene. In DNA form, the CDR3 reads TGTGCCAGCAGCTTGCCGGGGTCAGATACGCAGTATTTT. Translated: CASSLPGSDTQYF. The entire variable domain, with the rest obtained from reference TRBV7-3 and TRBJ2-3, is as follows: GAGVSQTPSNKVTEKGKYVELRCDPISGHTALYWYRQSLGQGPEFLIYFQGTGAADDSGLPNDRFFAVRPEGSVSTLKIQRTERGDSAVYLCASSLPGSDTQYFGPGTRLTVL.

The chain uses TRBV9 and TRBJ2-4, with D unclear. CDR1 SGDLS and CDR2 YYNGEE come from the germline V gene. The CDR3 covers 15 residues. The V end lost 5 bases, the J end lost 1 base, and 13 bases lay between the germline ends. CDR3 residues: CASSKSNQAKNIQYF. The CDR3, as DNA: TGTGCCAGCAGTAAAAGTAATCAGGCCAAAAACATTCAGTACTTC. Full variable domain (missing parts from reference TRBV9 and TRBJ2-4): DSGVTQTPKHLITATGQRVTLRCSPRSGDLSVYWYQQSLDQGLQFLIQYYNGEERAKGNILERFSAQQFPDLHSELNLSSLELGDSALYFCASSKSNQAKNIQYFGAGTRLSVL.